Following are 24 T cell receptor beta chains from one sample sequenced in a study of blood T cells in healthy people across ages. Sample-barcoded 5' priming and a J-beta primer mix drove a second PCR of about 6 to 12 cycles. TCRdb processed the 5' RACE reads anew with MiXCR; each CDR3 protein has one entry. Altogether about 640,000 distinct CDR3 sequences are present, under 65% being singletons, with the ten largest covering approximately 40%. Sequenced input: blood. The receptors shown here come from a man between 60 and 75 years old in good health.

CDR3 nucleotides: TGTGCCAGCAATTGGGGGAGGTGGATCTACGAGCAGTACTTC. Translation: CASNWGRWIYEQYF. The chain uses TRBV27 and TRBJ2-4; a possible D gene is TRBD2 (6 bases). The J call may be in error: the DNA end matches TRBJ2-7 better. The V gene's germline CDR1 is MNHEY and CDR2 SMNVEV (reference sequence). The CDR3 is 14 amino acids.

In this sample, this clonotype turned up once. The chain couples TRBV20-1 to TRBJ2-3, with D unresolved. V lost 1 base to trimming and J lost 6 bases, with 11 bases between them. Germline CDR1 reads DFQATT; CDR2 reads SNEGSKA (reference sequence). The CDR3 is 13 amino acids. The CDR3 DNA is TGCAGTGCTAGAGGACTCCCCAGGGATACGCAGTATTTT. Its protein is CSARGLPRDTQYF.

The rearrangement joins TRBV20-1 to TRBJ2-1; D might be TRBD2 (6 bases). The CDR3 has 14 residues. V lost 1 base, J lost 2 bases, and 9 bases lay in between. CDR1 and CDR2 (germline): DFQATT, SNEGSKA (reference sequence). The CDR3 nucleotides are TGCAGTGCTAGAGGCGGACTACCCTACAATGAGCAGTTCTTC. As protein: CSARGGLPYNEQFF.

The CDR3 sequence: CASSSSGGALETQYF. CDR3 bases: TGTGCCAGCAGCAGTAGCGGGGGGGCCTTGGAGACCCAGTACTTC. The chain couples TRBV7-7 to TRBJ2-5; 11 nucleotides line up with TRBD2. The V gene end was trimmed by 5 bases and the J gene end by 5 bases; junction bases not matched to a gene: 7. CDR1 SSHAT and CDR2 FNYEAQ come from the germline V gene (reference sequence). This CDR3 comprises 15 residues.

The sample holds a few counts of this clonotype. The chain has TRBV20-1 and TRBJ2-1; D tentatively fits TRBD1 or TRBD2 (6 bases each). V lost 5 bases and J 10 bases, leaving 15 bases between the germline ends. The CDR3 runs to 12 residues. From germline, CDR1 is DFQATT and CDR2 SNEGSKA (reference sequence). The DNA for the CDR3 is TGCAGTGCTGCCCACAGGGAGGCGGAGCAGTTCTTC. Its protein product is CSAAHREAEQFF.

This clonotype was counted only a few times. The chain couples TRBV4-1 to TRBJ1-6; D unclear. V was clipped by 5 bases and J by 4 bases, with 15 bases between them. From germline, CDR1 is MGHRA and CDR2 YSYEKL. The CDR3 has 16 amino acids. The CDR3 spells CASSSADGKYNSPLHF. Written as DNA, the CDR3 is TGCGCCAGCAGCTCCGCCGACGGCAAGTATAATTCACCCCTCCACTTT.

At least ten counts were recorded for this clonotype. The genes are TRBV4-1 and TRBJ2-5; 7 bases map to TRBD2. The germline V gene encodes CDR1 MGHRA and CDR2 YSYEKL. After removal of 2 bases from V and 2 bases from J, the junction contained 8 bases not matched to a gene. The CDR3 length is 16 residues. The CDR3 DNA reads TGCGCCAGCAGCCAACTACAGCGGGGCGTACAAGAGACCCAGTACTTC. The encoded protein is CASSQLQRGVQETQYF.

This clonotype occurred a few times. The J gene is TRBJ1-2, the V gene TRBV28; D remains unclear. The CDR3 covers 12 residues. Trimming removed 2 bases from V and 4 bases from J, with 5 bases in between. CDR1 MDHEN and CDR2 SYDVKM come from the germline V gene. Here the CDR3 reads CASSLTAYGYTF. The CDR3 nucleotides read TGTGCCAGCAGTTTAACCGCCTATGGCTACACCTTC.

The genes are TRBV12-3 or TRBV12-4 and TRBJ1-1; D unclear. This CDR3 spans 15 amino acids. With 4 bases removed from V and 8 bases from J, the gap between germline ends came to 20 bases. CDR3 in amino acids: CASSSSGVWGREAFF. The CDR3 DNA reads TGTGCCAGCAGTTCCTCCGGGGTTTGGGGTCGAGAAGCTTTCTTT.

This clonotype came up a few times. The rearrangement uses TRBV12-3 or TRBV12-4 and TRBJ2-3; 8 nucleotides line up with TRBD1. This CDR3 comprises 15 residues. After removal of 5 bases from V and 1 base from J, the junction contained 5 bases not matched to a gene. This chain's CDR3 is CASSQGAAGTDTQYF. CDR3 DNA sequence: TGTGCCAGCAGTCAGGGGGCCGCGGGCACAGATACGCAGTATTTT.

The CDR3 DNA sequence: TGTGCCAGCAGCCTTACAGGGAACAACTATGGCTACACCTTC. It specifies CASSLTGNNYGYTF. J is TRBJ1-2 and V is TRBV27, with D perhaps matching TRBD1 (6 bases). CDR1 is MNHEY and CDR2 is SMNVEV in the germline V gene (reference sequence). CDR3 length: 14 amino acids. Trimming stripped 6 bases from V and 2 bases from J, with 13 bases between.

This clonotype appeared a few times. The chain combines TRBV3-1 with TRBJ2-3, with 9 bases that match TRBD2. V shed 3 bases, J shed 3 bases, and the junction held 7 bases outside the gene matches. Germline CDR1 and CDR2: LGHDT and YNNKEL (reference sequence). CDR3 length: 16 residues. The CDR3 region has the DNA TGTGCCAGCAGCCAGGCCAGCGGGGGGAAGACAGATACGCAGTATTTT. Translation gives CASSQASGGKTDTQYF.

The chain has TRBV6-2 or TRBV6-3 and TRBJ1-6, with D maybe TRBD1 (5 bases). Germline V gene lookup returns CDR1 MNHEY and CDR2 SVGEGT. Trimming took 6 bases from V and 7 from J, leaving 22 bases between them. The CDR3 loop spans 17 amino acids. CDR3 DNA: TGTGCCAGCAGAACCCGTCGGCGGGACGGACGAAATTCACCCCTCCACTTT. It yields the protein CASRTRRRDGRNSPLHF.

This clonotype was observed a few times. The CDR3 coding sequence is TGTGCCAGCAGTTACTCACCAGACACAGATACGCAGTATTTT. Amino acids: CASSYSPDTDTQYF. This chain uses TRBV6-6 with TRBJ2-3; no definite D call. The ends were cut back, 0 bases at V and 2 bases at J, with 6 bases in the middle. Germline-derived CDR1 and CDR2 are MNHNY and SVGAGI (reference sequence). The CDR3 runs 14 residues.

This clonotype was seen more than once but under ten times. The CDR3 loop is CASSNRGANQETQYF. CDR3 coding DNA: TGTGCCAGTAGCAACAGGGGGGCCAACCAAGAGACCCAGTACTTC. V is TRBV5-5 and J is TRBJ2-5, with 8 bases that match TRBD1. V lost 8 bases, J lost 0 bases, and 9 bases stayed unmatched. The germline gives CDR1 SGHKS, CDR2 YYEKEE (reference sequence). The CDR3 extends over 15 amino acids. The full variable domain, in which reference TRBV5-5 and TRBJ2-5 provide the parts outside the CDR3, is DAGVTQSPTHLIKTRGQQVTLRCSPISGHKSVSWYQQVLGQGPQFIFQYYEKEERGRGNFPDRFSARQFPNYSSELNVNALLLGDSALYLCASSNRGANQETQYFGPGTRLLVL.

The V and J genes are TRBV7-2 and TRBJ2-7, with 16 bases that match TRBD2. The DNA end is a closer match to TRBJ2-5, so the J assignment may be wrong. The CDR3 contains 16 residues. Germline assignment: CDR1 SGHTA and CDR2 FQGNSA. CDR3 bases: TGTGCCAGCAGCACGGGACTAGCGGGGGGGACAGAGACCCAGTACTTC. Its translation: CASSTGLAGGTETQYF.

With respect to this clonotype: Germline is not matched at one junction end, which may reflect a read error. CDR3: CASSEMGTGLAKNSQYF. CDR3 DNA: TGTGCCAGCAGTGAAATGGGGACAGGACTAGCCAAAAACAGTCAGTACTTC. The gene calls are TRBV25-1 and TRBJ2-4; D is perhaps TRBD1 or TRBD2 (8 bases each). This CDR3 is built from 17 residues. Looked up from germline, CDR1 is MGHDK and CDR2 is SYGVNS.

J is TRBJ1-4 and V is TRBV4-2; perhaps TRBD1 as D (5 bases). The germline gives CDR1 LGHNA, CDR2 YNFKEQ. The CDR3 runs to 15 residues. Trimming took off 0 bases at V and 5 bases at J, with 10 bases between the two ends. In DNA, the CDR3 is TGTGCCAGCAGCCAAGATTTCGGACAAAATGAAAAACTGTTTTTT. Its translation: CASSQDFGQNEKLFF.

This chain links TRBV5-1 with TRBJ2-5, with D perhaps given as TRBD1 or TRBD2 (5 bases each). Germline V CDR1 and CDR2: SGHRS, YFSETQ. The CDR3 consists of 15 residues. V shed 6 bases and J shed 0 bases, with 15 bases lying between them. The CDR3 coding sequence is TGCGCCAGCACCGTCGCCGGGGCCCACCAAGAGACCCAGTACTTC. Protein product: CASTVAGAHQETQYF.

This clonotype was observed a single time. The CDR3 region is CSVARAARDGEQFF. DNA of the CDR3: TGCAGCGTTGCTCGGGCGGCCAGGGATGGTGAGCAGTTCTTC. This chain joins TRBV29-1 and TRBJ2-1, with D tentatively TRBD1 (5 bases). The germline CDR1 and CDR2 sequences are SQVTM and ANQGSEA. Trimming took off 4 bases at V and 9 bases at J, with 19 bases between the two ends. The CDR3 is 14 amino acids.

The rearrangement joins TRBV15 to TRBJ2-6; D might be TRBD1 (6 bases). V was shortened by 5 bases and J by 2 bases, with 13 bases between the two germline ends. There are 16 residues in the CDR3. Germline CDR1 LNHNV, CDR2 YYDKDF (reference sequence). Written as DNA, the CDR3 is TGTGCCACCAGCGATTACAGGGACGCTGGGGCCAACGTCCTGACTTTC. Its translation is CATSDYRDAGANVLTF.

This clonotype was seen more than once but under ten times. The J gene is TRBJ1-1, the V gene TRBV7-2; D is uncertain. Germline lookup yields CDR1 SGHTA and CDR2 FQGNSA. The length of the CDR3 is 13 residues. Trimming stripped 5 bases from V and 4 bases from J, with 11 bases between. The CDR3: CASSPQSGTEAFF. Written as DNA, the CDR3 is TGTGCCAGCAGCCCACAATCGGGCACTGAAGCTTTCTTT.

The gene calls are TRBV11-2 and TRBJ2-5; TRBD1 is a possible D gene (6 bases). V shed 0 bases and J shed 0 bases, with 8 bases lying between them. From germline, CDR1 is SGHAT and CDR2 FQNNGV. The CDR3 runs 15 residues. Written as DNA, the CDR3 is TGTGCCAGCAGCTTAGAGGCAGGGGACCAAGAGACCCAGTACTTC. Its translation: CASSLEAGDQETQYF.

This clonotype was seen only a few times. This chain uses TRBV24-1 with TRBJ1-4, with 10 bases fitting TRBD1. Trimming at V came to 7 bases and at J to 8 bases, leaving 6 bases not matched to a gene. Germline V gives CDR1 KGHDR, CDR2 SFDVKD. The CDR3 spans 14 residues. This CDR3 is CATSRGQGNEKLFF. As DNA, the CDR3 is TGTGCCACCAGCCGGGGACAGGGGAACGAAAAACTGTTTTTT.